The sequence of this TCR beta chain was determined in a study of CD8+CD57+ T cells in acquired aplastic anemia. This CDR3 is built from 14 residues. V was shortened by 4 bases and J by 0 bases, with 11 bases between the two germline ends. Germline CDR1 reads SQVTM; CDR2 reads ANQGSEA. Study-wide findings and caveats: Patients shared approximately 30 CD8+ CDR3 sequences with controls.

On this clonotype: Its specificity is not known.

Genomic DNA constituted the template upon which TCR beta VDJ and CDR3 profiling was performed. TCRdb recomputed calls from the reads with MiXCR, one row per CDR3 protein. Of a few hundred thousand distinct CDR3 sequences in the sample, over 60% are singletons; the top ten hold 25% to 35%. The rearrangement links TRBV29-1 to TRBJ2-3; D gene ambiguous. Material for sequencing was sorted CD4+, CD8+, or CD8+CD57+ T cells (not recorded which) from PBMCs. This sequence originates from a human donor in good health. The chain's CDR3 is CSVGAVRSTDTQYF. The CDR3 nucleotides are TGCAGCGTTGGCGCGGTCAGAAGCACAGATACGCAGTATTTT.